This T cell receptor beta chain was sequenced in a study of cytomegalovirus exposure and HLA in healthy donors. Study summary: Per a later analysis, the roughly 690 first-cohort and about 120 validation repertoires shared one platform.

Regarding this clone: Its antigen is unknown.

With 5 bases removed from V and 4 bases from J, the gap between germline ends came to 11 bases. The CDR3 contains 14 residues. CDR1 is SGHTA and CDR2 is FQGNSA in the germline V gene. General study points: Accounts indicate the classifier identified cytomegalovirus status with strong specificity and sensitivity. Confirmation in vitro established that a few CMV-associated chains were specific for CMV antigens.

Generated by immunoSEQ multiplex PCR, the TCRdb table keeps only in-frame clones and is missing some. The table includes 50,000 to 65,000 clones, 75% to 90% detected once. The clonotype comes from a woman aged 18-30 years in good health and CMV-seronegative. The rearrangement links TRBV7-2 to TRBJ1-4; weak D call: TRBD1 (6 bases). Specimen: PBMCs. CDR3 DNA: TGTGCCAGCAGCCTGGGACACCTTAATGAAAAACTGTTTTTT. Protein sequence: CASSLGHLNEKLFF.